The TCR beta chain described here comes from a study of OX40 agonist ivuxolimab in advanced cancers. This clone was detected only a few times. Its target is unknown. Findings and caveats of the study: Undetermined was the antigen specificity of the expanded peripheral T cells.

The data were produced by immunoSEQ multiplex PCR, yet TCRdb's version contains in-frame clones alone and is incomplete. This sample carries about 86,000 clones, about 89% of them seen once, and the ten largest clones take about 9%. The CDR3 contains 14 residues. The V gene's germline CDR1 is WNHNN and CDR2 SYGVQD (reference sequence). V was clipped by 4 bases and J by 5 bases; unmatched bases: 4. The receptor was derived from an adult with an advanced solid tumor such as melanoma, head and neck, liver or kidney cancer. V and J are TRBV10-1 and TRBJ1-1; TRBD1 aligns across 10 bases. The sequencing used CD4+ or CD8+ T cells sorted from blood, collected in a trial of the OX40 agonist ivuxolimab. Written as DNA, the CDR3 is TGCGCCAGCAGTGGGACGGGACAGGGGACTGAAGCTTTCTTT. Amino acids: CASSGTGQGTEAFF.